The entry below describes one T cell receptor (beta chain). The specificity of this receptor is unknown. Per-base quality was not reported, and no clone a single base away is much larger than it. TCRbeta CDR3 regions were amplified from genomic DNA by means of the immunoSEQ Assay, a bias-controlled multiplex PCR. The authors' analysis ran thus. The number of nucleated cells in each sample was estimated from the amplification of reference gene primers within the assay. To quantify the absolute abundance of each unique TCRbeta CDR3 rearrangement, sequence reads were collapsed and filtered. For each sample, productive Simpson clonality was calculated by taking the square root of Simpson's diversity index across productive rearrangements. TCRdb retrieved this table from immuneACCESS and kept in-frame rearrangements only. Not all clones are present; in checked studies, unresolved V genes account for under half, and no reason is known for the remainder. The DNA gave D and trimming, while V, J and clone size come from that table. The sample table shows 100,000 to 150,000 clones, and roughly 90% are seen once. Around 4.5% of the sample comes from the top ten.

Its CDR3 holds 14 amino acids, cysteine through phenylalanine. Solely the CDR3 DNA is kept, with 42 bases framed from the first base. From V the trimming removes 6 bases and from J it removes 2 bases, while the gene matches leave 9 bases of the junction unaccounted for. CDR1 GTSNPN and CDR2 SVGIG were looked up in the germline V gene (reference sequence). This sample was included in a study of blood T cell repertoires in COVID-19 (dated by TCRdb to 2019 to 2021). Background for the entire study: Samples covering the acute and convalescent phases of COVID-19 were provided by collaborators in the United States, Italy and Spain. Sample metadata almost always included a de-identified subject ID, COVID-19 status, age in years and sex. The samples were drawn from two sources: the first 160 participants of the ongoing ImmuneRACE study, and over 950 subjects contributed by 6 global collaborators. The dataset comprised deeply sampled blood TCRbeta repertoires from subjects exposed to, actively infected with, or recovered from COVID-19. The material from the prospective study consisted of cDNA or gDNA derived from T cells, B-cell-depleted T cells, or PBMCs. Where HLA class I and class II types were available, the types were taken from metadata supplied by the sample provider, not from assay-based typing. The repertoires were released in a freely available public database intended as a resource for research on the immune response to SARS-CoV-2.

Broader findings and caveats from the paper: The amount of clinical and demographic metadata varied by source and participant and was provided uncurated.

In Seattle, one collaborating source enrolled patients while the infection was active and tracked those patients longitudinally over the course of disease. Collaborating institutions collected whole blood in K2EDTA tubes following their own protocols. For TCRbeta analysis, collaborator samples were shipped as frozen whole blood, as isolated PBMCs, or as DNA extracted from either sample type. The rearranged chain carries TRBV30 and TRBJ1-2, with 7 junctional bases fitting TRBD1. This receptor was taken from a man between 60 and 75 years old with COVID-19, enrolled during active disease. Material for sequencing was peripheral blood. The nucleotide sequence is given as TGTGCCTGCCCCCAGGGGGTACGAAACTATGGCTACACCTTC. Protein translation: CACPQGVRNYGYTF.